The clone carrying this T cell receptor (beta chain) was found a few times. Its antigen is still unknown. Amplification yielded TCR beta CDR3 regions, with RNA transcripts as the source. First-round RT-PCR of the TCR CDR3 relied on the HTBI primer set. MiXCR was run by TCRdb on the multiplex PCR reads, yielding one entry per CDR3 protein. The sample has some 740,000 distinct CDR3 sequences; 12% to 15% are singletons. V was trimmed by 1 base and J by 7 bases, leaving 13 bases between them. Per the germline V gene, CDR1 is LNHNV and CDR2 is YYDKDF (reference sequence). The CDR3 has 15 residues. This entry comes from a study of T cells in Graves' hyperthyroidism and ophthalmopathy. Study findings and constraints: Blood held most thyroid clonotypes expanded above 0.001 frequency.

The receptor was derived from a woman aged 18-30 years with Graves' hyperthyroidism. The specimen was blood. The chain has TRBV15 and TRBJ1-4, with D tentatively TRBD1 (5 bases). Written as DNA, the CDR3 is TGTGCCACCAGCAGAGCTTCAGGGTGGGCTGAAAAACTGTTTTTT. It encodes CATSRASGWAEKLFF.